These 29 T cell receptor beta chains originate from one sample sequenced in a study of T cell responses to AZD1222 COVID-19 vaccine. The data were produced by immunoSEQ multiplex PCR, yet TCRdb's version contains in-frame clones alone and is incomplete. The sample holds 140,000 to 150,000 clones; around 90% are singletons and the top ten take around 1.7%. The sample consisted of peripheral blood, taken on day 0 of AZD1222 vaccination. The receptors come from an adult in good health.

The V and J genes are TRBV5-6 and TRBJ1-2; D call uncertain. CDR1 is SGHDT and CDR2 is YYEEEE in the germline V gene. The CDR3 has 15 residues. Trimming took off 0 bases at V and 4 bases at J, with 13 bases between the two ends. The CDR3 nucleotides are TGTGCCAGCAGCTTGGTTCGAATTGGTCGCTATGGCTACACCTTC. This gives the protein CASSLVRIGRYGYTF.

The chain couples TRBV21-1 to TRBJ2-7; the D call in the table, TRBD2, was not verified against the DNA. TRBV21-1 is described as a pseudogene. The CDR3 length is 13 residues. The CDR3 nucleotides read TGTGCCAGCAGCAAAACGCGGCGTCGGGAGCAGTACTTC. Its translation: CASSKTRRREQYF.

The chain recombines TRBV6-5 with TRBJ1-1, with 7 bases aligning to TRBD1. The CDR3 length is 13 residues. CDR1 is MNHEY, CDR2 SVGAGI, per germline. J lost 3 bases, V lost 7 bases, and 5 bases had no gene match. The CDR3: CASIITGDTEAFF. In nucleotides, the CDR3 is TGTGCCAGCATTATTACAGGGGACACTGAAGCTTTCTTT.

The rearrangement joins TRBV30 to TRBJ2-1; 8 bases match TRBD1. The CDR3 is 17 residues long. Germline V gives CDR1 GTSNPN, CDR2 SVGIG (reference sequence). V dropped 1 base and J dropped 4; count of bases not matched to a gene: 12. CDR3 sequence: CAWSGTSGRGLYNEQFF. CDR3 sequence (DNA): TGTGCCTGGAGTGGGACCTCGGGCAGGGGGCTTTACAATGAGCAGTTCTTC.

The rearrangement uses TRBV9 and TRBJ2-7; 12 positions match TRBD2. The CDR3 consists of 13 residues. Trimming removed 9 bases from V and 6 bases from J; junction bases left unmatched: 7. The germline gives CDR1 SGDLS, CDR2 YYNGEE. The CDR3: CAKPSGRAVEQYF. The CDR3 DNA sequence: TGTGCCAAGCCTAGCGGGAGGGCCGTCGAGCAGTACTTC.

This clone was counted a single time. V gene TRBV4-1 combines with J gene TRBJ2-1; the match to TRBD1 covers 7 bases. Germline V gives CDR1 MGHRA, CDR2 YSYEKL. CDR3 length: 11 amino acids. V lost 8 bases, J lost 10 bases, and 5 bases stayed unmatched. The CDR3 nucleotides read TGCGCCAGCCATGGACAGGACGAGCAGTTCTTC. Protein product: CASHGQDEQFF.

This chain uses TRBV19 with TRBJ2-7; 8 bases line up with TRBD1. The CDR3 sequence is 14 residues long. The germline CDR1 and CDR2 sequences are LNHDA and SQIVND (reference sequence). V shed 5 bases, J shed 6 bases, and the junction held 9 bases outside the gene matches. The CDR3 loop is CASSLRDRPLEQYF. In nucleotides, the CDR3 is TGTGCCAGTAGTCTCCGGGACAGGCCCCTCGAGCAGTACTTC.

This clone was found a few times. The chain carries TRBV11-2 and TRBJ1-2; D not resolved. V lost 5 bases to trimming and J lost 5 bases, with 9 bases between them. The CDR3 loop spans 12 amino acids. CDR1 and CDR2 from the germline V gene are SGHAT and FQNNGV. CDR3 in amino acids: CASSPQGYGYTF. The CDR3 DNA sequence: TGTGCCAGCAGCCCCCAAGGGTATGGCTACACCTTC. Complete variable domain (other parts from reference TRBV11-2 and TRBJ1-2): EAGVAQSPRYKIIEKRQSVAFWCNPISGHATLYWYQQILGQGPKLLIQFQNNGVVDDSQLPKDRFSAERLKGVDSTLKIQPAKLEDSAVYLCASSPQGYGYTFGSGTRLTVV.

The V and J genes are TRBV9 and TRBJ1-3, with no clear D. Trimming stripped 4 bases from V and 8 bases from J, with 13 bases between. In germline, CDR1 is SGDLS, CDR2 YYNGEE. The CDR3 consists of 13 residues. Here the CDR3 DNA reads TGTGCCAGCAGCTCATCCCCCGGCTACACCATATATTTT. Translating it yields CASSSSPGYTIYF.

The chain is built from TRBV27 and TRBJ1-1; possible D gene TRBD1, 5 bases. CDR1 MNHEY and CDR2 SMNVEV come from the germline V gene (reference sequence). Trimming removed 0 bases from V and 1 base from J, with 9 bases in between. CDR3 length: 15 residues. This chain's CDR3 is CASSLSGTGNTEAFF. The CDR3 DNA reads TGTGCCAGCAGTTTATCAGGAACAGGGAACACTGAAGCTTTCTTT.

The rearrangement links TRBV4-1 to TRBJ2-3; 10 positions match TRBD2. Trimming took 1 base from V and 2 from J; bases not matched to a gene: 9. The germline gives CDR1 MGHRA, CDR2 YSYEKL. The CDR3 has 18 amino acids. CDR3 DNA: TGCGCCAGCAGCCAAGCCTTACTTAGCGGGAGGTCCACAGATACGCAGTATTTT. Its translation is CASSQALLSGRSTDTQYF.

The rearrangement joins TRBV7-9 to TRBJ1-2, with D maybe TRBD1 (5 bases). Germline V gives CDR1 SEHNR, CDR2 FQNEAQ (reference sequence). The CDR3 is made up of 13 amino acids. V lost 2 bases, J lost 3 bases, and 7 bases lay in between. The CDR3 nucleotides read TGTGCCAGCAGCTTACAGGGAGACTATGGCTACACCTTC. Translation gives CASSLQGDYGYTF.

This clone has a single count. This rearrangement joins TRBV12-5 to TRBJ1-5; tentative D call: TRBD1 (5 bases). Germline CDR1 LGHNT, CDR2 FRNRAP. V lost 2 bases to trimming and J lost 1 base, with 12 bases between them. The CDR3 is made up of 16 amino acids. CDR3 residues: CASGLSGGVSNQPQHF. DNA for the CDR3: TGTGCTAGTGGTTTGTCGGGGGGTGTAAGCAATCAGCCCCAGCATTTT.

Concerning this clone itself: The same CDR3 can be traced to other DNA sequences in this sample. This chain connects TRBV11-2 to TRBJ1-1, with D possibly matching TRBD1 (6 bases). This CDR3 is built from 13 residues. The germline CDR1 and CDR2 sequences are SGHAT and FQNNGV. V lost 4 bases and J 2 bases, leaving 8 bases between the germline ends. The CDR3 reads CASSSDRNTEAFF. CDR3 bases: TGTGCCAGCAGCTCGGACAGAAACACTGAAGCTTTCTTT.

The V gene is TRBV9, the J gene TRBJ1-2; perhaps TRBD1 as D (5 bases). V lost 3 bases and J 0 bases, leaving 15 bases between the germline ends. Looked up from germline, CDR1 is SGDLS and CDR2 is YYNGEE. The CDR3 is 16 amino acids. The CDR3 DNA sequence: TGTGCCAGCAGCGCCCACACGGGGGTCACTAACTATGGCTACACCTTC. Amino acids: CASSAHTGVTNYGYTF.

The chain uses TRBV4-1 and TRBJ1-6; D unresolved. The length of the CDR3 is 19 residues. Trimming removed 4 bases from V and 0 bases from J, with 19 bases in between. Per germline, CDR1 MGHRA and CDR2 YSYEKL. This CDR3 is CASSRSYRGRGSYNSPLHF. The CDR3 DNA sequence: TGCGCCAGCAGCCGAAGTTACCGTGGGCGGGGCTCCTATAATTCACCCCTCCACTTT.

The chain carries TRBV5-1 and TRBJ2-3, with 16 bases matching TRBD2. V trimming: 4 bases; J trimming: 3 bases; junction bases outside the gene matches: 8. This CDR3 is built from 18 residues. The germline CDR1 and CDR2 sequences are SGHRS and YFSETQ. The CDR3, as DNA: TGCGCCAGCAGCCGGGGACTAGCGGGAGGGCGTAGTACAGATACGCAGTATTTT. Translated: CASSRGLAGGRSTDTQYF.

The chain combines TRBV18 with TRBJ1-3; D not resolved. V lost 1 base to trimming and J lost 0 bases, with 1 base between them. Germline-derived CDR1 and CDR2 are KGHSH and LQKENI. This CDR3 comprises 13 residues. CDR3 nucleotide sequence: TGTGCCAGCTCACCACTCTCTGGAAACACCATATATTTT. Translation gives CASSPLSGNTIYF.

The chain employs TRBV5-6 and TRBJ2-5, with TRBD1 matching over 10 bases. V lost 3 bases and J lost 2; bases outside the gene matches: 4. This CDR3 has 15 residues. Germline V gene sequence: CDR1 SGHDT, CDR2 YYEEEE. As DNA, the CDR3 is TGTGCCAGCAGCTGGGACAGGGGAGGTCAAGAGACCCAGTACTTC. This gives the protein CASSWDRGGQETQYF. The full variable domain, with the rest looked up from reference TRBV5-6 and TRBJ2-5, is DAGVTQSPTHLIKTRGQQVTLRCSPKSGHDTVSWYQQALGQGPQFIFQYYEEEERQRGNFPDRFSGHQFPNYSSELNVNALLLGDSALYLCASSWDRGGQETQYFGPGTRLLVL.

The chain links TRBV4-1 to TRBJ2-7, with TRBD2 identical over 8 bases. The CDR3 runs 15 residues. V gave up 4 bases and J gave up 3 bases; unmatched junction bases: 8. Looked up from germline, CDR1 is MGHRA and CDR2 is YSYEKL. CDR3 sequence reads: CASSPGGGRSYEQYF. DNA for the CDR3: TGCGCCAGCAGCCCGGGAGGGGGAAGGAGCTACGAGCAGTACTTC.

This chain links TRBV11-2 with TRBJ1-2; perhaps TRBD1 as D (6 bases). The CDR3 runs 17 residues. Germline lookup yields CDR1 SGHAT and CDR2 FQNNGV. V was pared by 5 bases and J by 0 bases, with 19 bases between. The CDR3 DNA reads TGTGCCAGCAGCCGAACCGGGACACCGTCCCCTAACTATGGCTACACCTTC. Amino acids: CASSRTGTPSPNYGYTF. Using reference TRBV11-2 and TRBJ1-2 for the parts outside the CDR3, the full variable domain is EAGVAQSPRYKIIEKRQSVAFWCNPISGHATLYWYQQILGQGPKLLIQFQNNGVVDDSQLPKDRFSAERLKGVDSTLKIQPAKLEDSAVYLCASSRTGTPSPNYGYTFGSGTRLTVV.

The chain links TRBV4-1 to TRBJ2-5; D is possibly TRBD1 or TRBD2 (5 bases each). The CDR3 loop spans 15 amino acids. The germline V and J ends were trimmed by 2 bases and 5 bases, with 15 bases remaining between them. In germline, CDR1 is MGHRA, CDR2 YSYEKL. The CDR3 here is CASSQPTRGRETQYF. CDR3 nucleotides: TGCGCCAGCAGCCAACCTACTAGGGGAAGGGAGACCCAGTACTTC.

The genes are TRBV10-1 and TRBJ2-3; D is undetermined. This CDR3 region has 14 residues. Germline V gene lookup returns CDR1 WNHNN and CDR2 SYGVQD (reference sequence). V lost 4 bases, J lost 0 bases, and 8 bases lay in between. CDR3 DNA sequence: TGCGCCAGCAGTGTGGCGGTCAGCACAGATACGCAGTATTTT. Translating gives CASSVAVSTDTQYF.

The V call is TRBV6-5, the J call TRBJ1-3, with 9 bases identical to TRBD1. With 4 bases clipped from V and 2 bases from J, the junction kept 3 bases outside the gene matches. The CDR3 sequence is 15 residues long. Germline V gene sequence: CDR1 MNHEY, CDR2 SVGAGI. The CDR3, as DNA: TGTGCCAGCAGTTCAGGGGACAGGGCTGGAAACACCATATATTTT. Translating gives CASSSGDRAGNTIYF.

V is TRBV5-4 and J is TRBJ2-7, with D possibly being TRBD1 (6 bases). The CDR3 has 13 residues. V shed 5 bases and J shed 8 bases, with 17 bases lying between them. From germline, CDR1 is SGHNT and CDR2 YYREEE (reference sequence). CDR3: CASSWGRYRQQYF. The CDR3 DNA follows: TGTGCCAGCAGTTGGGGGCGGTACAGACAGCAGTACTTC.

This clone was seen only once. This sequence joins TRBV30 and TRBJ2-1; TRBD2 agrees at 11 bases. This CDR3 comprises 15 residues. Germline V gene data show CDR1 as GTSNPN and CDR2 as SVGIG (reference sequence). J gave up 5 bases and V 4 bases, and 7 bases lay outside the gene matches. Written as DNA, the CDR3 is TGTGCCTGGATCCCCAGACTAGCGGGACACAATGAGCAGTTCTTC. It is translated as CAWIPRLAGHNEQFF.

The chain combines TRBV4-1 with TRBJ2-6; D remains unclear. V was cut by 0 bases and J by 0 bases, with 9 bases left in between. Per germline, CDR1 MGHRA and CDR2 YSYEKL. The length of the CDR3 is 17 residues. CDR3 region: CASSQEGWPSGANVLTF. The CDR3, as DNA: TGCGCCAGCAGCCAAGAAGGATGGCCCTCTGGGGCCAACGTCCTGACTTTC.

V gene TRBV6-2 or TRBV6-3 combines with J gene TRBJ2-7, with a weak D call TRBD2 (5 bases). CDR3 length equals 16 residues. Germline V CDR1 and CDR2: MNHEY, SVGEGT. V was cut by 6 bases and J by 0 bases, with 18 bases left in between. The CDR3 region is CASSLKVGVPSYEQYF. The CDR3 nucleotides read TGTGCCAGCAGCCTCAAAGTGGGAGTCCCCTCCTACGAGCAGTACTTC.

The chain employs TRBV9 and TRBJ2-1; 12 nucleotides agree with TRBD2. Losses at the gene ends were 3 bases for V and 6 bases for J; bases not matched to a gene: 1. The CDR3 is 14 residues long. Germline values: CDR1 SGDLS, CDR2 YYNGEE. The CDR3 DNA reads TGTGCCAGCAGCGCGACTAGCGGGAGCAATGAGCAGTTCTTC. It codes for CASSATSGSNEQFF.